The following is a T cell receptor (beta chain) sequence with its context. Clinical histories supplied by participants themselves formed the basis of cohort assignment. Recovered Cohort 3 donors showed two negative PCRs, clearance, or symptom resolution. Original handling: By means of reference gene primer amplification, nucleated cell counts were estimated. Sequenced by immunoSEQ multiplex PCR; TCRdb stores in-frame clones only, minus some. V and J calls plus clone size are reproduced from that table; the DNA served to infer D and trimming. Altogether around 220,000 clones are present, about 90% being singletons, with the ten largest covering approximately 2%. These data come from a study of blood T cell repertoires in COVID-19. Study-wide context: Acute-phase and convalescent COVID-19 samples originated in the United States, Italy and Spain.

Material for sequencing was PBMCs or T cells enriched from blood (not recorded which). This sequence originates from a woman aged 18-29 years who had recovered from COVID-19.

CDR3 protein: CASSESGQGWTNEKLFF. In nucleotides, the CDR3 is TGTGCCAGCAGTGAAAGCGGACAGGGGTGGACTAATGAAAAACTGTTTTTT. The gene calls are TRBV25-1 and TRBJ1-4, with 9 bases identical to TRBD1. In germline, CDR1 is MGHDK, CDR2 SYGVNS. Losses at the gene ends were 2 bases for V and 2 bases for J; bases not matched to a gene: 6. The CDR3 extends over 17 amino acids.